The 18 T cell receptor beta chains listed next were all sequenced from one sample in a study of blood T cell repertoires in COVID-19. The protocol was immunoSEQ multiplex PCR, while the TCRdb copy is restricted to in-frame clones and leaves out a portion. The sample includes tens of thousands of clones, about 84% seen only once; the top ten take roughly 14%. Input material: peripheral blood. These receptors were obtained from a woman in her sixties or seventies with acute or convalescent COVID-19.

The gene calls are TRBV7-6 and TRBJ2-1, with 9 bases lining up with TRBD1. Germline-derived CDR1 and CDR2 are SGHVS and FNYEAQ. V gave up 1 base and J gave up 5 bases; unmatched junction bases: 3. CDR3 length equals 15 residues. The CDR3 DNA reads as TGTGCCAGCAGCTTAGGAACAGGGGGCAACAATGAGCAGTTCTTC. It specifies CASSLGTGGNNEQFF.

Comments on this clone: This same CDR3 is encoded by further DNA sequences in the sample. The chain recombines TRBV6-5 with TRBJ1-1, with D perhaps TRBD1 (6 bases). The CDR3 is made up of 15 amino acids. Germline V CDR1 and CDR2: MNHEY, SVGAGI. V was clipped by 2 bases and J by 5 bases, with 15 bases between them. CDR3 sequence: CASSYGRGAGTEAFF. Written as DNA, the CDR3 is TGTGCCAGCAGTTACGGACGGGGGGCGGGTACTGAAGCTTTCTTT.

The chain employs TRBV5-5 and TRBJ2-3; D may be TRBD1 (5 bases). Germline loops: CDR1 SGHKS, CDR2 YYEKEE (reference sequence). The V and J ends lost 1 base and 2 bases respectively, with 11 bases between them. This CDR3 comprises 15 residues. CDR3 residues: CASSLQTANTDTQYF. As DNA, the CDR3 is TGTGCCAGCAGCTTGCAGACAGCTAACACAGATACGCAGTATTTT.

The chain uses TRBV24-1 and TRBJ2-1; 7 nucleotides line up with TRBD1. Trimming removed 3 bases from V and 6 bases from J; junction bases left unmatched: 22. This CDR3 is built from 20 residues. Per germline, CDR1 KGHDR and CDR2 SFDVKD. The CDR3 sequence: CATSDELWTGGPVSGNEQFF. The CDR3 region has the DNA TGTGCCACCAGTGATGAATTGTGGACAGGAGGTCCGGTGTCGGGCAATGAGCAGTTCTTC.

V gene TRBV7-6 combines with J gene TRBJ2-3; 12 nucleotides line up with TRBD2. The CDR3 covers 19 residues. Germline values: CDR1 SGHVS, CDR2 FNYEAQ. Trimming took 1 base from V and 0 from J; bases not matched to a gene: 8. This CDR3 reads CASSLDPGGLAGSTDTQYF. CDR3 DNA: TGTGCCAGCAGCTTAGATCCCGGGGGACTAGCGGGTAGCACAGATACGCAGTATTTT.

The gene calls are TRBV21-1 and TRBJ1-2; the D segment call TRBD1 is taken from the table without a DNA check. TRBV21-1 is a recognized pseudogene. The CDR3 has 13 amino acids. CDR3 DNA sequence: TGTGCCAGTACTAAGGGGGCCCTGTATGGCTACACCTTC. This encodes CASTKGALYGYTF.

The rearrangement links TRBV25-1 to TRBJ1-4, with D maybe TRBD1 (5 bases). Trimming left V 7 bases short and J 6 bases short, with 12 bases between. The CDR3 has 13 amino acids. The V gene's germline CDR1 is MGHDK and CDR2 SYGVNS. This CDR3 reads CASIGHSDEKLFF. The CDR3 nucleotides are TGTGCCAGCATTGGACATTCGGATGAAAAACTGTTTTTT.

This clone appeared once. The V call is TRBV9, the J call TRBJ2-5; TRBD1 agrees at 7 bases. The J segment lost 1 base and the V segment lost 3 bases, leaving 3 bases of the junction unmatched. The germline V gene encodes CDR1 SGDLS and CDR2 YYNGEE. CDR3 length: 14 amino acids. The DNA for the CDR3 is TGTGCCAGCAGCGCAACAGGGGCCCAAGAGACCCAGTACTTC. The encoded protein is CASSATGAQETQYF.

Only one count was recorded for this clone. The chain recombines TRBV4-3 with TRBJ2-7; 8 bases agree with TRBD1. Germline assignment: CDR1 LGHNA and CDR2 YSLEER. The CDR3 runs to 16 residues. The trim removed 2 bases at V and 4 bases at J, leaving 10 bases unmatched. The CDR3 is CASSQQGQGEEYEQYV. As DNA, the CDR3 is TGCGCCAGCAGCCAACAAGGACAGGGTGAGGAATACGAGCAGTACGTC.

The V gene is TRBV7-2, the J gene TRBJ2-3, with 10 bases identical to TRBD1. Germline lookup yields CDR1 SGHTA and CDR2 FQGNSA. The trim removed 3 bases at V and 6 bases at J, leaving 9 bases unmatched. The CDR3 contains 16 residues. CDR3 in DNA: TGTGCCAGCAGCTTGGCAGGGACAGGGGCATGGGATACGCAGTATTTT. Protein product: CASSLAGTGAWDTQYF.

This clone showed up just a few times. The chain is built from TRBV27 and TRBJ1-2, with TRBD1 as a possible D gene (6 bases). This CDR3 has 17 residues. Germline V lookup: CDR1 MNHEY, CDR2 SMNVEV (reference sequence). Between the trimmed V and J ends, which lost 3 bases and 3 bases, there was a span of 20 bases. CDR3 sequence (DNA): TGTGCCAGCAGTTTTGCCCGGTCAACCAGGGGTCACTATGGCTACACCTTC. Protein product: CASSFARSTRGHYGYTF.

This sequence joins TRBV27 and TRBJ2-6, with TRBD1 matching 7 bases. Germline V gives CDR1 MNHEY, CDR2 SMNVEV (reference sequence). The ends lost 4 bases at V and 0 bases at J; junction bases unmatched: 15. This CDR3 contains 20 residues. CDR3 region: CASSSLTGSLIFSGANVLTF. The DNA for the CDR3 is TGTGCCAGCAGTTCTCTGACAGGGTCCCTAATCTTCTCTGGGGCCAACGTCCTGACTTTC.

The gene calls are TRBV7-2 and TRBJ2-3, with TRBD2 matching over 8 bases. With V trimmed by 5 bases and J by 4 bases, 8 bases remained unmatched. From germline, CDR1 is SGHTA and CDR2 FQGNSA. The CDR3 is 15 residues long. CDR3 residues: CASSLVGRGADTQYF. For the CDR3, the DNA is TGTGCCAGCAGCCTGGTCGGGAGGGGGGCAGATACGCAGTATTTT.

The rearrangement links TRBV27 to TRBJ2-3; the match to TRBD2 covers 8 bases. V was clipped by 5 bases and J by 3 bases; unmatched bases: 10. There are 16 residues in the CDR3. The V gene's germline CDR1 is MNHEY and CDR2 SMNVEV (reference sequence). The CDR3 nucleotides read TGTGCCAGCAGTCCAGGGACTAGTTTTTTTACAGATACGCAGTATTTT. Protein sequence: CASSPGTSFFTDTQYF.

This chain links TRBV6-6 with TRBJ2-5, with 9 bases that match TRBD1. The CDR3 covers 18 residues. CDR1 is MNHNY and CDR2 is SVGAGI in the germline V gene (reference sequence). The J segment lost 0 bases and the V segment lost 5 bases, leaving 13 bases of the junction unmatched. The CDR3 loop reads CASSRRDRVRGYQETQYF. The CDR3 DNA sequence: TGTGCCAGCAGTCGCCGGGACAGGGTGAGGGGGTACCAAGAGACCCAGTACTTC.

J is TRBJ1-2 and V is TRBV12-3 or TRBV12-4; 7 bases fit TRBD1. V lost 5 bases and J lost 6; bases outside the gene matches: 6. The length of the CDR3 is 13 residues. The CDR3 region has the DNA TGTGCCAGCAGTGCACAGGGGCCGGATGGCTACACCTTC. This codes for CASSAQGPDGYTF.

V is TRBV10-2 and J is TRBJ2-1, with 9 nucleotides matching TRBD2. V shed 6 bases, J shed 9 bases, and the junction held 6 bases outside the gene matches. This CDR3 has 13 amino acids. CDR1 WSHSY and CDR2 SAAADI come from the germline V gene. The CDR3 spells CASRVAGVSEQFF. The CDR3 DNA reads TGCGCCAGCAGGGTAGCGGGGGTGAGTGAGCAGTTCTTC.

The V gene is TRBV6-1, the J gene TRBJ2-5; D is uncertain. The ends were cut back, 0 bases at V and 0 bases at J, with 11 bases in the middle. Germline V lookup: CDR1 MNHNS, CDR2 SASEGT. This CDR3 spans 16 amino acids. This CDR3 is CASSEAPGKNQETQYF. The CDR3 region has the DNA TGTGCCAGCAGTGAAGCTCCTGGCAAAAACCAAGAGACCCAGTACTTC.